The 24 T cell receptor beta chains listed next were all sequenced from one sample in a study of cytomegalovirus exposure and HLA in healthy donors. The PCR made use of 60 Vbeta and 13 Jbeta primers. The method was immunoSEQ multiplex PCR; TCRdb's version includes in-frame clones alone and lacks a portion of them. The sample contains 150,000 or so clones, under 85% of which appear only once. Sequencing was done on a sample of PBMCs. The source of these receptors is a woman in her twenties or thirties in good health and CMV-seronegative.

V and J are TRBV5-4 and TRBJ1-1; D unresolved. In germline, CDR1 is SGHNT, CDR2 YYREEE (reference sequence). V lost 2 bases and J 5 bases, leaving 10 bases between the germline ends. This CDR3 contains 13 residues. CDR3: CASSLAGSTEAFF. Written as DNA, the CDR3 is TGTGCCAGCAGCTTAGCGGGGAGTACTGAAGCTTTCTTT.

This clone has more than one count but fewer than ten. In nucleotides, the CDR3 is TGTGCCAGCTTATTTAGCTCCTACAATGAGCAGTTCTTC. This sequence encodes CASLFSSYNEQFF. The genes are TRBV2 and TRBJ2-1; D unclear. The V end lost 8 bases, the J end lost 0 bases, and 8 bases lay between the germline ends. The CDR3 is 13 residues long. Germline assignment: CDR1 SNHLY and CDR2 FYNNEI. Filled out from reference TRBV2 and TRBJ2-1, the complete variable domain reads EPEVTQTPSHQVTQMGQEVILRCVPISNHLYFYWYRQILGQKVEFLVSFYNNEISEKSEIFDDQFSVERPDGSNFTLKIRSTKLEDSAMYFCASLFSSYNEQFFGPGTRLTVL.

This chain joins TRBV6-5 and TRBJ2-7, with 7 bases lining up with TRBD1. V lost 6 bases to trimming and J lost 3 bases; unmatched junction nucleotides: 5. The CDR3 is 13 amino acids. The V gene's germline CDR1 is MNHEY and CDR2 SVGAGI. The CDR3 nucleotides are TGTGCCAGCAGGCGCAACAGGGGCTACGAGCAGTACTTC. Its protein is CASRRNRGYEQYF.

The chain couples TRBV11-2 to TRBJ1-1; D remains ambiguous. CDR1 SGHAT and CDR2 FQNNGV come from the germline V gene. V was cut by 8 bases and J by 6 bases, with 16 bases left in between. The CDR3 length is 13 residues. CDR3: CASETFRRPEAFF. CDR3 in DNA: TGTGCCAGCGAGACGTTCAGGAGGCCTGAAGCTTTCTTT.

The CDR3 sequence: CASRLLRQGAGELFF. The CDR3 nucleotides are TGTGCCAGCAGGCTACTAAGACAGGGGGCCGGGGAGCTGTTTTTT. V and J are TRBV6-1 and TRBJ2-2, with 9 positions matching TRBD1. Germline V gives CDR1 MNHNS, CDR2 SASEGT. The junction had 8 bases not matched to a gene; V was cut back by 6 bases and J by 6 bases. The CDR3 extends over 15 amino acids.

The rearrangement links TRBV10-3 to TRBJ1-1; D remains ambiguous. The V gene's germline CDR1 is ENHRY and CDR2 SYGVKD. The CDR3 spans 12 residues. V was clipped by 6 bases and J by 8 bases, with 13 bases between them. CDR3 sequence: CAIRQSGQEAFF. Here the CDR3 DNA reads TGTGCCATCAGGCAATCAGGTCAAGAAGCTTTCTTT.

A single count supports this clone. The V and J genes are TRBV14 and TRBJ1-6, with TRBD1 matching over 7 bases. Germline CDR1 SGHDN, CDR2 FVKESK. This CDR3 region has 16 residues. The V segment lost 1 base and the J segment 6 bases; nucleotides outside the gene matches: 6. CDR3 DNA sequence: TGTGCCAGCAGCCAAGGGACAGGCACTCTTAATTCACCCCTCCACTTT. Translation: CASSQGTGTLNSPLHF. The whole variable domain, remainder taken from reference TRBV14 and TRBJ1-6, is EAGVTQFPSHSVIEKGQTVTLRCDPISGHDNLYWYRRVMGKEIKFLLHFVKESKQDESGMPNNRFLAERTGGTYSTLKVQPAELEDSGVYFCASSQGTGTLNSPLHFGNGTRLTVT.

The CDR3 loop reads CAIRRTEDNEQFF. The CDR3 nucleotides are TGTGCCATCAGGCGGACAGAAGACAATGAGCAGTTCTTC. J is TRBJ2-1 and V is TRBV10-3, with TRBD1 as a possible D gene (6 bases). Trimming shortened V by 6 bases and J by 5 bases, and 11 bases separated the two germline ends. Germline CDR1 is ENHRY and CDR2 is SYGVKD. There are 13 residues in the CDR3.

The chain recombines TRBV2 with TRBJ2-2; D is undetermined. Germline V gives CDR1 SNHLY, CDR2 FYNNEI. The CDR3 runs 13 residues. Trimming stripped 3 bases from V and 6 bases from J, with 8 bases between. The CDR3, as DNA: TGTGCCAGCAGTGAGAGGTGGGCCGGGGAGCTGTTTTTT. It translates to CASSERWAGELFF.

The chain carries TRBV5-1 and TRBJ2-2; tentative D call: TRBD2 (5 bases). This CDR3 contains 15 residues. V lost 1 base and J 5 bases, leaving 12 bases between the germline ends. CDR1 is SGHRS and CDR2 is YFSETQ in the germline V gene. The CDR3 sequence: CASSLSPRRTGELFF. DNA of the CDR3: TGCGCCAGCAGCTTGTCTCCGAGGAGGACCGGGGAGCTGTTTTTT.

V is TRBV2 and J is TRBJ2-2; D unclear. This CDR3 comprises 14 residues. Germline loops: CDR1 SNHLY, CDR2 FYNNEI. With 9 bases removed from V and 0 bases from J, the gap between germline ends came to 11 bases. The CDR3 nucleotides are TGTGCCAGTCGGGTGGATTCGAACACCGGGGAGCTGTTTTTT. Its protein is CASRVDSNTGELFF.

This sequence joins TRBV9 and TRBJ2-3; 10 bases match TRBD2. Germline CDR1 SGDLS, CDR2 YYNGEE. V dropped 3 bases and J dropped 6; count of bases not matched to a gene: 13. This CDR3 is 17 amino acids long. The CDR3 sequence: CASSDERAGGPLDTQYF. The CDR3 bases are TGTGCCAGCAGCGACGAGAGAGCGGGGGGGCCGCTGGATACGCAGTATTTT.

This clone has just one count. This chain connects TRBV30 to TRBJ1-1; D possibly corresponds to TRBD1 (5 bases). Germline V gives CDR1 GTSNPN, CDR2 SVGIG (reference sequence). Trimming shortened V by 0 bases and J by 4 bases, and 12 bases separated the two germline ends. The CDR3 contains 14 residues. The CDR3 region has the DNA TGTGCCTGGAGTGTCTCGGGGGTTGGCACTGAAGCTTTCTTT. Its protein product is CAWSVSGVGTEAFF.

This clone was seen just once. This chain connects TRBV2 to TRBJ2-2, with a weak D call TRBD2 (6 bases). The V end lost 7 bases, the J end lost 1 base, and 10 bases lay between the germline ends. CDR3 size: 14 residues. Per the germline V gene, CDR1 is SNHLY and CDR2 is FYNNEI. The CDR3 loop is CASKLEGNTGELFF. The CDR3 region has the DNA TGTGCCAGCAAACTGGAGGGGAACACCGGGGAGCTGTTTTTT.

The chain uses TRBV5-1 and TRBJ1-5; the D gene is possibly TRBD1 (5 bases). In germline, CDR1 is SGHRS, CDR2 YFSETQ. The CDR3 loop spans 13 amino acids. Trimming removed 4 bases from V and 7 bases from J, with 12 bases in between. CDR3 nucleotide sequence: TGCGCCAGCAGCGCAGGGATGGGGCAGCCCCAGCATTTT. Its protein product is CASSAGMGQPQHF.

The CDR3 bases are TGTGCCAGCAGCTTAGTTCTACAGGATCCCCCTTCACCCCTCCACTTT. Its protein is CASSLVLQDPPSPLHF. V and J are TRBV7-8 and TRBJ1-6, with D perhaps matching TRBD1 (5 bases). The CDR3 covers 16 residues. The germline V gene encodes CDR1 SGHVS and CDR2 FQNEAQ. With 1 base removed from V and 9 bases from J, the gap between germline ends came to 16 bases.

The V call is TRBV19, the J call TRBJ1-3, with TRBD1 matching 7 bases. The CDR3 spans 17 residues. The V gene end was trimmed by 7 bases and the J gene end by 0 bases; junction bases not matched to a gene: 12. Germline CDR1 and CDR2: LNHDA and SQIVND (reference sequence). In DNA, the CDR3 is TGTGCCAGTACCCTTCGAGGACAGGCCAGCTCTGGAAACACCATATATTTT. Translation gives CASTLRGQASSGNTIYF.

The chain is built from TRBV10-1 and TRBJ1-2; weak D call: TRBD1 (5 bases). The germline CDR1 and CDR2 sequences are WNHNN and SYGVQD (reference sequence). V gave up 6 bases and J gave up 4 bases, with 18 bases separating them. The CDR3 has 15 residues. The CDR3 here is CASRPGRENAYGYTF. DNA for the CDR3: TGCGCCAGCAGGCCCGGCAGGGAAAACGCCTATGGCTACACCTTC.

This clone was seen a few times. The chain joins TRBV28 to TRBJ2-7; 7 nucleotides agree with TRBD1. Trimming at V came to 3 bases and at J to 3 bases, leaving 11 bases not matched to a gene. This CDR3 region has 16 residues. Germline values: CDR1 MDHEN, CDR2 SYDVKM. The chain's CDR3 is CASSFRGTALVYEQYF. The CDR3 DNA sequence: TGTGCCAGCAGTTTTAGAGGGACAGCCCTTGTCTACGAGCAGTACTTC. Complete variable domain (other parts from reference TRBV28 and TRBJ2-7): DVKVTQSSRYLVKRTGEKVFLECVQDMDHENMFWYRQDPGLGLRLIYFSYDVKMKEKGDIPEGYSVSREKKERFSLILESASTNQTSMYLCASSFRGTALVYEQYFGPGTRLTVT.

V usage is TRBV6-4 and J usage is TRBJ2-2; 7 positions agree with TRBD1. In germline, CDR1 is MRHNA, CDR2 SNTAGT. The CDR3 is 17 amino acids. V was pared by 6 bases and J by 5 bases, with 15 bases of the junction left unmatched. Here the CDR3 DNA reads TGTGCCAGCAGCAGAGGGGGCCCTGGAAAACCGACCGGGGAGCTGTTTTTT. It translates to CASSRGGPGKPTGELFF.

CDR3 sequence reads: CASLGQLLEAFF. The DNA of the CDR3 is TGTGCCAGCTTGGGGCAGCTCCTTGAAGCTTTCTTT. The chain links TRBV28 to TRBJ1-1, with TRBD1 as a possible D gene (5 bases). This CDR3 region has 12 residues. V was shortened by 8 bases and J by 7 bases, with 14 bases between the two germline ends. CDR1 and CDR2 (germline): MDHEN, SYDVKM.

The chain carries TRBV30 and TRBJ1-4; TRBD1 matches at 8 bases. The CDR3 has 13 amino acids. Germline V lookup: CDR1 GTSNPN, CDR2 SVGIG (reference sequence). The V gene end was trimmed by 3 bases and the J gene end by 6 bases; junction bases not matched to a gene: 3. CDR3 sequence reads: CAWRTGVYEKLFF. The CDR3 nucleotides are TGTGCCTGGAGGACAGGGGTTTATGAAAAACTGTTTTTT.

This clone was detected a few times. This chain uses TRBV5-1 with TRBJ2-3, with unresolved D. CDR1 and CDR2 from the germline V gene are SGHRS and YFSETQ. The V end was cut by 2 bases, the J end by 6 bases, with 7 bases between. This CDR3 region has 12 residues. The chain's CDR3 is CASSLIRDTQYF. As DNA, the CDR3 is TGCGCCAGCAGCTTAATACGGGATACGCAGTATTTT.

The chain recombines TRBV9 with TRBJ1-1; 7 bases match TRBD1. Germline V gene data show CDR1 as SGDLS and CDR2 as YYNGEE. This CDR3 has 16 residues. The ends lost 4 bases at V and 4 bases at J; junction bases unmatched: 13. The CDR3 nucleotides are TGTGCCAGCAGCCGGTCCGAGGGGGCAAGGGGCACTGAAGCTTTCTTT. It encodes CASSRSEGARGTEAFF.